The sequence of this TCR beta chain was determined in a study of post-analysis software for immune sequencing data. Study-level background: Disease courses included relapsing-remitting, secondary progressive and progressive-relapsing multiple sclerosis. Regarding the study as a whole: Five TRBV segments, including TRBV5-6, TRBV5-1 and TRBV20-1, were more frequent in patients than controls.

Germline-derived CDR1 and CDR2 are ENHRY and SYGVKD. Trimming took 3 bases from V and 1 from J, leaving 11 bases between them. This CDR3 is 15 amino acids long. Each TCR beta cDNA library carried unique molecular identifiers. A single record per CDR3 protein comes from TCRdb applying MiXCR to the PCR reads. In the table there are hundreds of thousands of distinct CDR3 sequences, roughly 27% of which are singletons. A few counts support this clonotype. Its antigen is unknown. Material: blood. This chain joins TRBV10-3 and TRBJ2-3; tentative D call: TRBD2 (7 bases). The receptor comes from a girl between 5 and 17 years old with multiple sclerosis. The CDR3 loop is CAISEGGGGTDTQYF. CDR3 DNA: TGTGCCATCAGTGAAGGGGGAGGGGGCACAGATACGCAGTATTTT.